This T cell receptor (beta chain) is from a study of T cell repertoires in cytomegalovirus infection. Whole-study context: CMV infection and matching HLA type were both indicated by public TCR beta signatures.

The CDR3 has 15 residues. Trimming removed 2 bases from V and 4 bases from J, with 15 bases in between. The germline V gene has CDR1 SEHNR and CDR2 FQNEAQ (reference sequence). About this clonotype: Antigen unknown. A single base separates this from a much larger clone, so it may be a read error. It is likely a read error, because the conserved phenylalanine at the end of the CDR3 is missing.

MiXCR, applied by TCRdb to the reads, yields one record per CDR3 protein. This table holds hundreds of thousands of distinct CDR3 sequences, around 24% found once. Overall study findings and caveats: HLA-C-restricted CMV-specific TCR beta clonotypes prevailed in the ex vivo response. CMV carriers with the relevant HLA were identified by cumulative public TCR beta family frequency.

This receptor was obtained from a human donor in good health (CMV status not recorded). Some clones in this sample may be carry-over from other donors' samples. The sample was CD8+ T cells from PBMCs. This chain joins TRBV7-9 and TRBJ2-7; possible D gene TRBD2, 5 bases. The CDR3 bases are TGTGCCAGCAGCTTACTTCGCCCGACGGGATACGAGCAGTACGAC. Residues: CASSLLRPTGYEQYD.